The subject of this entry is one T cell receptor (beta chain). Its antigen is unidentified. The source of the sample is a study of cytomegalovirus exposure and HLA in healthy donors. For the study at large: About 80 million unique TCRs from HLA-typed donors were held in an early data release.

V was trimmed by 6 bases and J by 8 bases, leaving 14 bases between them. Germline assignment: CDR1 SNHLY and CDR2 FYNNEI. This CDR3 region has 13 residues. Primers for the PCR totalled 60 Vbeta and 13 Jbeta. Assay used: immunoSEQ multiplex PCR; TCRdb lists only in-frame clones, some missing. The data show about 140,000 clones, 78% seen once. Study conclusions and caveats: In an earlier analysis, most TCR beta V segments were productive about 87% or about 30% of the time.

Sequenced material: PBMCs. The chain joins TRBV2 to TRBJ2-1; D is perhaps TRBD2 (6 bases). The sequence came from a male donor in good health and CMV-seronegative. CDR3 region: CASRRLEGHEQFF. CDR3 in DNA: TGTGCCAGCAGAAGACTAGAAGGGCATGAGCAGTTCTTC.